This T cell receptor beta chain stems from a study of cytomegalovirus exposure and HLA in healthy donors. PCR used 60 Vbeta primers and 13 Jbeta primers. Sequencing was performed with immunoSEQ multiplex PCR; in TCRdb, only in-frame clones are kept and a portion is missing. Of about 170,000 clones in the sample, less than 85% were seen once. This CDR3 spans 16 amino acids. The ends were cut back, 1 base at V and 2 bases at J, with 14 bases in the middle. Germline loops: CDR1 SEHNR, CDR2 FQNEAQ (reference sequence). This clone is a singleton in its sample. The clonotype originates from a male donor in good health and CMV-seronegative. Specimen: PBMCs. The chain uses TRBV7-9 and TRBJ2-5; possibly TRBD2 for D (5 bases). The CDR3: CASSLELTTGQETQYF. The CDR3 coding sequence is TGTGCCAGCAGCTTAGAGCTCACTACGGGGCAAGAGACCCAGTACTTC.